This T cell receptor (beta chain) was profiled in a study of blood T cell repertoires in COVID-19. Study overall: Nucleic acid was either cDNA or gDNA, and it came from T cells, B-cell-depleted T cells, or PBMCs.

TCRdb's table, derived via immunoSEQ multiplex PCR, lists solely in-frame clones and lacks some. The data contain 140,000 to 150,000 clones, 80% of them seen just once; the ten biggest clones take up 10% to 15%. This receptor was identified in a man in his 60s with active or convalescent COVID-19. Sample: peripheral blood.

Here the CDR3 reads CASSSRDSGSYEQYF. The CDR3 nucleotides read TGTGCCAGCAGCTCCCGAGATAGCGGTTCCTACGAGCAGTACTTC. The rearrangement joins TRBV5-4 to TRBJ2-7; weak D call: TRBD2 (6 bases). Trimming stripped 3 bases from V and 1 base from J, with 14 bases between. There are 15 residues in the CDR3. Germline-derived CDR1 and CDR2 are SGHNT and YYREEE (reference sequence). Filled out from reference TRBV5-4 and TRBJ2-7, the complete variable domain reads ETGVTQSPTHLIKTRGQQVTLRCSSQSGHNTVSWYQQALGQGPQFIFQYYREEENGRGNFPPRFSGLQFPNYSSELNVNALELDDSALYLCASSSRDSGSYEQYFGPGTRLTVT.